This TCR beta chain stems from a study of metastatic and nonmetastatic thyroid tumors. Turning to the study itself: For malignant and benign thyroid patients, tumor or nodule tissue and blood were the sources whose repertoires were compared. Points from the study as a whole: For both blood and tumor, malignant thyroid tumors reportedly showed significantly higher TCR beta diversity than benign nodules did.

This clone was counted at least ten times. The antigen is not known. The germline gives CDR1 DFQATT, CDR2 SNEGSKA (reference sequence). J was trimmed by 2 bases and V by 3 bases; bases with no gene match: 9. The CDR3 loop spans 15 amino acids. Study processing details: Differences in CDR3 between clinicopathological groups were drawn on to build a classifier intended to discriminate distant-metastatic papillary thyroid cancer patients. MiXCR re-clonotyped the PCR reads for TCRdb. The V and J calls reflect TCRdb's pipeline rather than the authors' work. Found here are about 4,100 clones, about 33% of them singletons; the top ten hold 25% to 30%. Each patient came to thyroid surgery without any prior treatment (of any kind).

The rearrangement joins TRBV20-1 to TRBJ2-7; 8 bases fit TRBD2. This TCR derives from a male donor with papillary thyroid cancer or a benign thyroid nodule (not recorded which). Some clones in this sample may be carry-over from other donors' samples. Input material: adjacent normal tissue. CDR3: CSARGASGQTYEQYF. Here the CDR3 DNA reads TGCAGTGCTAGGGGGGCTAGCGGGCAAACCTACGAGCAGTACTTC.